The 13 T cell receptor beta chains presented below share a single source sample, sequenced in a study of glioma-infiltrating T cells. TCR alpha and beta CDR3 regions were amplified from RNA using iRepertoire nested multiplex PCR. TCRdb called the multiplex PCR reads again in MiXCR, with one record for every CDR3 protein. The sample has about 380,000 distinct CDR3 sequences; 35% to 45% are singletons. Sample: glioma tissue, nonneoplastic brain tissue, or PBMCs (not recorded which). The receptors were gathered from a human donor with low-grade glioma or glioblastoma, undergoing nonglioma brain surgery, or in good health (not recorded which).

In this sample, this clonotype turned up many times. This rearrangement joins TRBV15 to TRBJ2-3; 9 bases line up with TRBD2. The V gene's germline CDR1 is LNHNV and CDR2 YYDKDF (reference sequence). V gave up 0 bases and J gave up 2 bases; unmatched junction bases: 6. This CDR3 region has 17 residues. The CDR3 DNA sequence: TGTGCCACCAGCAGAGAGCTAGCGGGAACCCCCACAGATACGCAGTATTTT. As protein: CATSRELAGTPTDTQYF.

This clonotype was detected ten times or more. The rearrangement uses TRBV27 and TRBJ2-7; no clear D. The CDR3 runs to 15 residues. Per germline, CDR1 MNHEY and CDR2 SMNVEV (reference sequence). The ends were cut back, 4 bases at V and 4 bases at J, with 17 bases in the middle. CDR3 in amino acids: CASSYVTAQGYEQYF. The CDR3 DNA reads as TGTGCCAGCAGTTACGTTACAGCTCAAGGGTACGAGCAGTACTTC.

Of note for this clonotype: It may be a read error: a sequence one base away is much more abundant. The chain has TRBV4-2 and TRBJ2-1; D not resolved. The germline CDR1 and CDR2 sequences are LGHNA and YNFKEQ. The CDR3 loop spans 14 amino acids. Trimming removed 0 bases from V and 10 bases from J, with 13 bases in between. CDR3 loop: CASSQDLWAEEQFF. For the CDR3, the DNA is TGTGCCAGCAGCCAAGATTTATGGGCAGAAGAGCAGTTCTTC.

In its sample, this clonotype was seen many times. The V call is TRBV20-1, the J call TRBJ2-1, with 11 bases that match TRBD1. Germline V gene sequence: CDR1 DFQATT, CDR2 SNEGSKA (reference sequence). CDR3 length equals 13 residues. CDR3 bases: TGCAGGTCCGGGACAGGGGGAACCAATGAGCAGTTCTTC. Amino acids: CRSGTGGTNEQFF.

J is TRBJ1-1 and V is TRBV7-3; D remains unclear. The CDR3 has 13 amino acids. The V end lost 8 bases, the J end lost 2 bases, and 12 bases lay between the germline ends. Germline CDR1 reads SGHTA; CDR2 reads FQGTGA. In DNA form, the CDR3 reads TGTGCCAGCCGCCAGCAGATAAACACTGAAGCTTTCTTT. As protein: CASRQQINTEAFF. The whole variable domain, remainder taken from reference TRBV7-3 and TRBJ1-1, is GAGVSQTPSNKVTEKGKYVELRCDPISGHTALYWYRQSLGQGPEFLIYFQGTGAADDSGLPNDRFFAVRPEGSVSTLKIQRTERGDSAVYLCASRQQINTEAFFGQGTRLTVV.

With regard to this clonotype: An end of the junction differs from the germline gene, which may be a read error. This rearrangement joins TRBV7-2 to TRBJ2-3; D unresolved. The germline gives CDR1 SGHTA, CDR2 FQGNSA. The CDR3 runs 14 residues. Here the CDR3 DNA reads TGTGCCAGCAGGTTTTCTGTCTACACAGATACGCGGTATTTT. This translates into CASRFSVYTDTRYF.

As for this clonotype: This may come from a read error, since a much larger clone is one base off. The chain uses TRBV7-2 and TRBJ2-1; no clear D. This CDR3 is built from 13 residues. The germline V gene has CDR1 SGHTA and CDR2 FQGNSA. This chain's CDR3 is CASSAATVNEKFF. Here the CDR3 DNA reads TGTGCCAGCAGCGCAGCGACGGTTAATGAGAAGTTCTTC.

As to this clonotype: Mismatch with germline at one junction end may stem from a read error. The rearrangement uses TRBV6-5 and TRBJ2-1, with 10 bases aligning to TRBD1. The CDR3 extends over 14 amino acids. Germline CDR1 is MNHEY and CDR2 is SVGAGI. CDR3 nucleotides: TGTGCCGGCAGGGACAGGGGCCCTTACAATGAGCAGTTCTTC. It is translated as CAGRDRGPYNEQFF.

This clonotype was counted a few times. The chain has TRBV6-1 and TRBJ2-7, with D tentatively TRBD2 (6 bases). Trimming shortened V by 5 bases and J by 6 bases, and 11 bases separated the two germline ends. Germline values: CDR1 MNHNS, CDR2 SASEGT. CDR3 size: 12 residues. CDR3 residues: CASSYGGAEQYF. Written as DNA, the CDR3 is TGTGCCAGCAGTTATGGAGGGGCCGAGCAGTACTTC.

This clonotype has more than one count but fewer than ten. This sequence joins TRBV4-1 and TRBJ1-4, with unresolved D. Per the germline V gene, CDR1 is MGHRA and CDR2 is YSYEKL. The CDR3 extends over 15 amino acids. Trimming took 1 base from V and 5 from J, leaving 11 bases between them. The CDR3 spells CASSQVQRVNEKLFF. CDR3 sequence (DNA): TGCGCCAGCAGCCAAGTACAAAGAGTAAATGAAAAACTGTTTTTT.

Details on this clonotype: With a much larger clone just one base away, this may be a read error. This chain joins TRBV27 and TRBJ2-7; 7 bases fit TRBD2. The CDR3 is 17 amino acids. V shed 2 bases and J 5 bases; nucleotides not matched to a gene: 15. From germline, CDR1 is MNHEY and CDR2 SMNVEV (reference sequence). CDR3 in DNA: TGTGCCAGCAGTTTAGAGGGTAACGGGAGGAGAGGCCACGAGCAGTACTTC. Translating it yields CASSLEGNGRRGHEQYF.

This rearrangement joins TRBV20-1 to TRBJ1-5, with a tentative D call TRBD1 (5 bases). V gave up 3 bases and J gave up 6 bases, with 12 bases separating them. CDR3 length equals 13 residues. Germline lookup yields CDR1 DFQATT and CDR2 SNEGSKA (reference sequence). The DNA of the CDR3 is TGCAGTGCTAGCACAGGTCAGGGTCAGCCCCAGCATTTT. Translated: CSASTGQGQPQHF.

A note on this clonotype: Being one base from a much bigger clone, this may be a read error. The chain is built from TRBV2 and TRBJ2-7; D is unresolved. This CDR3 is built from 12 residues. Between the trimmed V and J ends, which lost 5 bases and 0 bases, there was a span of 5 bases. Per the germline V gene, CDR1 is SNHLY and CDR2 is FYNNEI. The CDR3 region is CASSRFSYEQYF. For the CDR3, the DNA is TGTGCCAGCAGTCGGTTCTCCTACGAGCAGTACTTC.